A single T cell receptor beta chain is shown here with its context. Germline V gene lookup returns CDR1 SGHNT and CDR2 YYREEE (reference sequence). This CDR3 spans 14 amino acids. Unmatched junction bases numbered 4, after V lost 2 bases and J lost 3 bases. This entry belongs to a study of CD8 T cells in Susac syndrome. TCR beta from blood CD8+ and CD4+ T cells was sequenced. About 0.45 to 1 ug RNA was reverse transcribed with random hexamers. Multiplex PCR with immunoSEQ amplified the TCR beta CDR3 across 54 Vbeta and 13 Jbeta. TCRdb redid the calling of the immunoSEQ multiplex PCR reads with MiXCR, one entry per CDR3 protein. The sample yields about 73,000 distinct CDR3 sequences, over 85% seen once.

The chain links TRBV5-4 to TRBJ2-7, with 8 bases lining up with TRBD1. The sequence was collected from a human donor with multiple sclerosis. Source material: CD8+ T cells from PBMCs. The CDR3 spells CASSFTGGRYEQYF. CDR3 in DNA: TGTGCCAGCAGCTTTACAGGGGGGCGCTACGAGCAGTACTTC.